This T cell receptor (beta chain) was sequenced for a study of T-cell reconstitution after alpha-beta-depleted transplantation in children. Findings of the study overall: Diversity of TCRbeta at day 60 was high in some patients, arising from surviving recipient T cells and thymic progenitors. Several hundred expanded graft clones reportedly were the source of alpha-beta T cells about two months after transplant. Newly produced T cells mostly accounted for T-cell counts and diversity one year post-transplant.

Unique molecular identifiers tagged the TCRbeta library. TCRdb ran MiXCR on the PCR reads and lists one entry per CDR3 protein. The sample yields approximately 650,000 distinct CDR3 sequences, 10% to 15% seen once. In this sample, this clonotype turned up a few times. Its antigen remains unknown. The source was PBMCs, collected before TCRalphabeta/CD19-depleted stem cell transplant. This sequence originates from a girl aged 2-10 years with congenital amegakaryocytic thrombocytopenia, due to receive a stem cell transplant.

The CDR3 sequence is CSAREGGASSYNEQFF. The CDR3 nucleotides are TGCAGTGCTAGAGAAGGGGGAGCGAGCTCCTACAATGAGCAGTTCTTC. The chain carries TRBV20-1 and TRBJ2-1, with D possibly being TRBD1 (6 bases). Germline CDR1 DFQATT, CDR2 SNEGSKA (reference sequence). V was clipped by 0 bases and J by 0 bases, with 12 bases between them. The CDR3 consists of 16 residues.